A single sample is the source of the 24 T cell receptor beta chains below, sequenced in a study of cytomegalovirus exposure and HLA in healthy donors. The PCR had 60 Vbeta and 13 Jbeta primers. Assay: immunoSEQ multiplex PCR; the TCRdb copy retains only in-frame clones and omits some. Here the sample spans roughly 81,000 clones, 60% to 80% being singletons. The sequencing sample was made of PBMCs. Every receptor here comes from a boy between 5 and 17 years old in good health and CMV-seronegative.

J is TRBJ1-1 and V is TRBV10-2; D may be TRBD1 (5 bases). With 5 bases removed from V and 5 bases from J, the gap between germline ends came to 12 bases. The germline CDR1 and CDR2 sequences are WSHSY and SAAADI. The CDR3 covers 13 residues. Here the CDR3 reads CASSQAGITEAFF. The CDR3 DNA reads as TGCGCCAGCAGTCAAGCAGGGATTACTGAAGCTTTCTTT.

This clone has just one count. CDR3 bases: TGCGCCAGCAGGGGGACTACAGACACTGAAGCTTTCTTT. Its protein is CASRGTTDTEAFF. The V call is TRBV5-1, the J call TRBJ1-1, with D perhaps TRBD1 (5 bases). This CDR3 has 13 amino acids. CDR1 and CDR2 (germline): SGHRS, YFSETQ. The V gene lost 5 bases and the J gene lost 3 bases, with 11 bases spanning the gap.

The chain recombines TRBV6-5 with TRBJ1-5; 7 bases align to TRBD1. The CDR3 totals 15 residues. Germline V gene lookup returns CDR1 MNHEY and CDR2 SVGAGI. J lost 4 bases, V lost 4 bases, and 7 bases had no gene match. This CDR3 reads CASSSDRALNQPQHF. The CDR3 DNA reads as TGTGCCAGCAGTTCCGACAGGGCATTAAATCAGCCCCAGCATTTT.

This clone was seen only once. The chain joins TRBV7-9 to TRBJ2-5, with D perhaps TRBD2 (5 bases). The CDR3 has 16 amino acids. Trimming left V 2 bases short and J 2 bases short, with 15 bases between. Germline CDR1 reads SEHNR; CDR2 reads FQNEAQ (reference sequence). The CDR3 protein is CASSLSSGLLQETQYF. CDR3 DNA sequence: TGTGCCAGCAGCTTATCGAGCGGACTCCTTCAAGAGACCCAGTACTTC.

This chain joins TRBV2 and TRBJ2-5, with D maybe TRBD2 (6 bases). The ends were cut back, 1 base at V and 1 base at J, with 13 bases in the middle. This CDR3 contains 16 residues. The germline CDR1 and CDR2 sequences are SNHLY and FYNNEI. CDR3 loop: CASSEGVSGLQETQYF. The CDR3 DNA reads TGTGCCAGCAGTGAAGGTGTTTCGGGACTCCAAGAGACCCAGTACTTC.

V is TRBV2 and J is TRBJ2-7, with D possibly matching TRBD2 (5 bases). The CDR3 runs to 15 residues. Per germline, CDR1 SNHLY and CDR2 FYNNEI. The V and J ends lost 5 bases and 3 bases respectively, with 17 bases between them. The CDR3 coding sequence is TGTGCCAGCAGTTCTACCGAGGGCGTTCACTACGAGCAGTACTTC. Amino acid sequence: CASSSTEGVHYEQYF.

This chain uses TRBV29-1 with TRBJ1-1; weak D call: TRBD1 (5 bases). In germline, CDR1 is SQVTM, CDR2 ANQGSEA. The CDR3 has 14 residues. V lost 1 base and J lost 0, with 9 bases in between. CDR3 sequence: CSVEGGSMNTEAFF. CDR3 nucleotides: TGCAGCGTTGAAGGGGGCAGTATGAACACTGAAGCTTTCTTT.

The J gene is TRBJ2-7, the V gene TRBV7-2; D not resolved. V shed 3 bases and J shed 3 bases, with 18 bases lying between them. Germline V lookup: CDR1 SGHTA, CDR2 FQGNSA. This CDR3 contains 16 residues. The CDR3 region has the DNA TGTGCCAGCAGCTTTTGGTCCGCCAGCGAAGACTACGAGCAGTACTTC. Translated, it gives CASSFWSASEDYEQYF.

This clone was seen once. The chain is built from TRBV27 and TRBJ2-7, with D possibly matching TRBD1 (5 bases). The CDR3 consists of 12 residues. V gave up 7 bases and J gave up 0 bases, with 7 bases separating them. Germline values: CDR1 MNHEY, CDR2 SMNVEV (reference sequence). The CDR3 coding sequence is TGTGCCAGCAAGGGGATCTCCTACGAGCAGTACTTC. Amino acid sequence: CASKGISYEQYF.

The genes are TRBV25-1 and TRBJ2-1; maybe TRBD1 (8 bases). The CDR3 sequence is 13 residues long. Germline V gene data show CDR1 as MGHDK and CDR2 as SYGVNS. V was shortened by 8 bases and J by 7 bases, with 15 bases between the two germline ends. For the CDR3, the DNA is TGTGCCAGCGCGGACAGGGAGGGAAATGAGCAGTTCTTC. The encoded protein is CASADREGNEQFF.

The rearrangement uses TRBV5-1 and TRBJ2-7; maybe TRBD1 (6 bases). Trimming pared 4 bases from V and 0 bases from J, leaving 11 bases between. This CDR3 is 14 amino acids long. CDR1 is SGHRS, CDR2 YFSETQ, per germline. The CDR3 sequence: CASSLTGNSYEQYF. The CDR3 DNA reads as TGCGCCAGCAGCCTCACAGGGAACTCCTACGAGCAGTACTTC.

V gene TRBV7-2 combines with J gene TRBJ1-2, with D uncertain. CDR3 length equals 14 residues. Germline V lookup: CDR1 SGHTA, CDR2 FQGNSA. Trimming took 5 bases from V and 1 from J, leaving 11 bases between them. The CDR3 is CASSRTGVNYGYTF. The CDR3 nucleotides read TGTGCCAGCAGCCGGACCGGGGTTAACTATGGCTACACCTTC.

The chain uses TRBV29-1 and TRBJ2-5; D not certain. The J call may not be correct, given that the DNA end is closer to TRBJ2-7. The CDR3 is made up of 12 amino acids. CDR1 is SQVTM and CDR2 is ANQGSEA in the germline V gene. CDR3 coding DNA: TGCAGCGTGAGCTGGGGCTCCTACGAGCAGTACTTC. As protein: CSVSWGSYEQYF.

The genes are TRBV7-9 and TRBJ2-1; TRBD2 aligns across 10 bases. V lost 5 bases, J lost 3 bases, and 7 bases stayed unmatched. Germline assignment: CDR1 SEHNR and CDR2 FQNEAQ (reference sequence). This CDR3 has 16 residues. CDR3 residues: CASSPILAGNYNEQFF. DNA of the CDR3: TGTGCCAGCAGCCCTATACTAGCGGGGAACTACAATGAGCAGTTCTTC.

This clone came up once. The chain employs TRBV27 and TRBJ2-7, with 14 bases identical to TRBD2. The germline V gene encodes CDR1 MNHEY and CDR2 SMNVEV (reference sequence). This CDR3 spans 14 amino acids. Trimming cost V 9 bases and J 4 bases; bases outside gene matches: 5. Written as DNA, the CDR3 is TGTGCCAGTCAGTGGACTAGCGGGGGGTACGAGCAGTACTTC. Translation gives CASQWTSGGYEQYF.

V is TRBV13 and J is TRBJ1-4, with no clear D. The length of the CDR3 is 15 residues. The ends were cut back, 5 bases at V and 8 bases at J, with 18 bases in the middle. Germline lookup yields CDR1 PRHDT and CDR2 FYEKMQ (reference sequence). The CDR3 DNA reads as TGTGCCAGCAGCCCCCCAGGAGGACGCAACGAAAAACTGTTTTTT. It codes for CASSPPGGRNEKLFF.

The rearrangement links TRBV5-1 to TRBJ2-1, with unresolved D. V gave up 0 bases and J gave up 6 bases, with 10 bases separating them. Per germline, CDR1 SGHRS and CDR2 YFSETQ. The CDR3 has 14 residues. CDR3: CASSLGPLANEQFF. The DNA for the CDR3 is TGCGCCAGCAGCTTGGGGCCGCTTGCCAATGAGCAGTTCTTC.

V is TRBV4-3 and J is TRBJ1-1; D possibly corresponds to TRBD1 (5 bases). Germline V lookup: CDR1 LGHNA, CDR2 YSLEER. The V end was cut by 1 base, the J end by 8 bases, with 11 bases between. The CDR3 extends over 13 amino acids. The chain's CDR3 is CASSQVGQLEAFF. In DNA form, the CDR3 reads TGCGCCAGCAGCCAAGTAGGACAATTGGAAGCTTTCTTT.

The chain is built from TRBV27 and TRBJ2-7, with D possibly matching TRBD2 (7 bases). CDR1 and CDR2 (germline): MNHEY, SMNVEV (reference sequence). This CDR3 has 14 amino acids. Trimming shortened V by 3 bases and J by 3 bases, and 12 bases separated the two germline ends. For the CDR3, the DNA is TGTGCCAGCAGTTTGAGGGGGGGATTCTACGAGCAGTACTTC. This codes for CASSLRGGFYEQYF.

V gene TRBV4-3 combines with J gene TRBJ2-7; possible D gene TRBD1, 6 bases. Germline-derived CDR1 and CDR2 are LGHNA and YSLEER. The CDR3 has 16 residues. The ends were cut back, 0 bases at V and 3 bases at J, with 15 bases in the middle. The DNA of the CDR3 is TGCGCCAGCAGCCAAGATTTCGGACAGAGGGTCTACGAGCAGTACTTC. Translating gives CASSQDFGQRVYEQYF.

V and J are TRBV2 and TRBJ1-1; D possibly corresponds to TRBD1 (5 bases). V lost 6 bases and J lost 3, with 17 bases in between. Germline CDR1 is SNHLY and CDR2 is FYNNEI. This CDR3 is built from 15 residues. CDR3 DNA sequence: TGTGCCAGCAGGGGCAACACCCTAGGGGACACTGAAGCTTTCTTT. Its translation is CASRGNTLGDTEAFF.

The chain links TRBV29-1 to TRBJ2-1; TRBD2 matches at 10 bases. Trimming removed 1 base from V and 4 bases from J; junction bases left unmatched: 7. Germline assignment: CDR1 SQVTM and CDR2 ANQGSEA. This CDR3 is built from 16 residues. CDR3 amino acids: CSVEVPGLAWYNEQFF. DNA for the CDR3: TGCAGCGTTGAAGTTCCGGGACTAGCGTGGTACAATGAGCAGTTCTTC.

In this sample, this clone turned up once. This rearrangement joins TRBV7-9 to TRBJ2-7, with 8 bases fitting TRBD1. CDR3 length: 15 residues. V shed 4 bases and J 4 bases; nucleotides not matched to a gene: 9. Germline CDR1 reads SEHNR; CDR2 reads FQNEAQ (reference sequence). CDR3 sequence reads: CASSSKTGVSYEQYF. DNA of the CDR3: TGTGCCAGCAGCTCAAAGACAGGGGTATCGTACGAGCAGTACTTC. The complete variable domain, with remaining parts taken from reference TRBV7-9 and TRBJ2-7, reads DTGVSQNPRHKITKRGQNVTFRCDPISEHNRLYWYRQTLGQGPEFLTYFQNEAQLEKSRLLSDRFSAERPKGSFSTLEIQRTEQGDSAMYLCASSSKTGVSYEQYFGPGTRLTVT.

The chain employs TRBV7-6 and TRBJ1-4, with D perhaps matching TRBD1 (6 bases). Trimming removed 5 bases at V and 0 bases at J, with 13 bases between. Per the germline V gene, CDR1 is SGHVS and CDR2 is FNYEAQ. The CDR3 runs to 16 residues. The DNA for the CDR3 is TGTGCCAGCAGCACGACAGGAGTTGCAACTAATGAAAAACTGTTTTTT. It encodes CASSTTGVATNEKLFF.